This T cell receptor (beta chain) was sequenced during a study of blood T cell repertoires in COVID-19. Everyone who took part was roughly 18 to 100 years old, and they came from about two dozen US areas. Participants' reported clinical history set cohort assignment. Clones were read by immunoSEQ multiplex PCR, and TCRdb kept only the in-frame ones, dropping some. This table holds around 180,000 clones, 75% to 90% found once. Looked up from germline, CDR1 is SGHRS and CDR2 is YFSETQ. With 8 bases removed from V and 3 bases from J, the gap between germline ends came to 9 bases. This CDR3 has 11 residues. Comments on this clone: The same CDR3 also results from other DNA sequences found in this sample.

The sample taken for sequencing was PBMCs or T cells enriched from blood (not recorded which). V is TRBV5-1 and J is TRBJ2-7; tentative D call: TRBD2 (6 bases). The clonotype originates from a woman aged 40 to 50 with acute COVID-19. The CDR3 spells CASRESYEQYF. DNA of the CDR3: TGCGCCAGTCGGGAGAGCTACGAGCAGTACTTC. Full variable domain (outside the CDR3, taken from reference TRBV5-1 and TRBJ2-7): KAGVTQTPRYLIKTRGQQVTLSCSPISGHRSVSWYQQTPGQGLQFLFEYFSETQRNKGNFPGRFSGRQFSNSRSEMNVSTLELGDSALYLCASRESYEQYFGPGTRLTVT.